One sample yielded the 10 T cell receptor beta chains listed below, sequenced in a study of blood T cell repertoires in COVID-19. The table came from immunoSEQ multiplex PCR; TCRdb's copy has only in-frame clones and leaves some out. The sample gives about 140,000 clones, 84% of which show up once; about 8% is in the top ten. Sequencing used peripheral blood. Source of these receptors: a human donor in a cohort sampled during active COVID-19.

This CDR3 is CASSLGQGARNEQYF. The CDR3 bases are TGTGCCAGCAGTTTAGGCCAGGGGGCTCGGAACGAGCAGTACTTC. This rearrangement joins TRBV28 to TRBJ2-7; 8 nucleotides line up with TRBD1. Germline-derived CDR1 and CDR2 are MDHEN and SYDVKM. V was pared by 2 bases and J by 5 bases, with 8 bases of the junction left unmatched. The CDR3 has 15 amino acids. Together with reference TRBV28 and TRBJ2-7, the CDR3 gives the full variable domain: DVKVTQSSRYLVKRTGEKVFLECVQDMDHENMFWYRQDPGLGLRLIYFSYDVKMKEKGDIPEGYSVSREKKERFSLILESASTNQTSMYLCASSLGQGARNEQYFGPGTRLTVT.

The chain recombines TRBV9 with TRBJ2-4; 10 positions agree with TRBD2. Germline loops: CDR1 SGDLS, CDR2 YYNGEE. The trim removed 0 bases at V and 2 bases at J, leaving 11 bases unmatched. There are 19 residues in the CDR3. CDR3 sequence (DNA): TGTGCCAGCAGCGTAGGGACTAGCGGTTTCAGCACGTCCAAAAACATTCAGTACTTC. Translated, it gives CASSVGTSGFSTSKNIQYF.

The J gene is TRBJ1-1, the V gene TRBV6-1; 8 bases are a match to TRBD1. Germline loops: CDR1 MNHNS, CDR2 SASEGT. J gave up 9 bases and V 1 base, and 7 bases lay outside the gene matches. The CDR3 is 14 amino acids. The CDR3 protein is CASSEGQGISQAFF. CDR3 sequence (DNA): TGTGCCAGCAGTGAAGGACAGGGGATATCTCAAGCTTTCTTT.

This chain links TRBV6-1 with TRBJ2-2; D is unclear. The ends were cut back, 3 bases at V and 0 bases at J, with 5 bases in the middle. Looked up from germline, CDR1 is MNHNS and CDR2 is SASEGT. This CDR3 has 14 residues. The DNA for the CDR3 is TGTGCCAGCAGTGATCCGGCGAACACCGGGGAGCTGTTTTTT. It encodes CASSDPANTGELFF.

The J gene is TRBJ1-5, the V gene TRBV4-2; D call uncertain. The V gene lost 2 bases and the J gene lost 4 bases, with 12 bases spanning the gap. The germline CDR1 and CDR2 sequences are LGHNA and YNFKEQ. The CDR3 contains 15 residues. CDR3 nucleotides: TGTGCCAGCAGCCAATCAGTTGGGCCTAATCAGCCCCAGCATTTT. Protein sequence: CASSQSVGPNQPQHF.

The rearrangement joins TRBV7-2 to TRBJ2-1; the match to TRBD2 covers 9 bases. Trimming removed 3 bases from V and 3 bases from J; junction bases left unmatched: 3. Germline V gene sequence: CDR1 SGHTA, CDR2 FQGNSA. The CDR3 has 15 residues. CDR3 in DNA: TGTGCCAGCAGCTTGGGGACTAGCAGCTACAATGAGCAGTTCTTC. It translates to CASSLGTSSYNEQFF.

This chain links TRBV29-1 with TRBJ2-1; 9 positions agree with TRBD1. The CDR3 loop spans 13 amino acids. V was clipped by 7 bases and J by 8 bases; unmatched bases: 9. Looked up from germline, CDR1 is SQVTM and CDR2 is ANQGSEA. CDR3 loop: CSDRDRDGHEQFF. CDR3 nucleotide sequence: TGCAGCGACCGGGACAGGGATGGCCATGAGCAGTTCTTC.

This clone was observed a handful of times. V usage is TRBV5-4 and J usage is TRBJ2-1; D perhaps matches TRBD1 (8 bases). Germline CDR1 and CDR2: SGHNT and YYREEE (reference sequence). V shed 3 bases and J shed 5 bases, with 18 bases lying between them. The CDR3 is 16 residues long. The CDR3 region has the DNA TGTGCCAGCAGCTGGGGCCACAGGGGGGGCCACAATGAGCAGTTCTTC. This translates into CASSWGHRGGHNEQFF.

The chain is built from TRBV4-2 and TRBJ2-1; possibly TRBD2 for D (5 bases). Deletions cut 0 bases from V and 0 bases from J, with 21 bases between. The CDR3 is 20 amino acids. Looked up from germline, CDR1 is LGHNA and CDR2 is YNFKEQ. The CDR3 DNA reads TGTGCCAGCAGCCAAGATATAGACTACCAAATCCCCCGCTCCTACAATGAGCAGTTCTTC. Protein: CASSQDIDYQIPRSYNEQFF.

This clone appeared a few times. The chain is built from TRBV13 and TRBJ1-6, with 7 nucleotides matching TRBD1. Germline values: CDR1 PRHDT, CDR2 FYEKMQ (reference sequence). V lost 6 bases to trimming and J lost 7 bases; unmatched junction nucleotides: 9. The CDR3 is made up of 15 amino acids. The CDR3 here is CASSHRGGRNSPLHF. CDR3 DNA: TGTGCCAGCAGTCACAGGGGAGGAAGAAATTCACCCCTCCACTTT.